Listed below are T cell receptor beta chains from one sample, sequenced in a study of T cells after yellow fever vaccination. TCRdb re-called the 5' RACE reads through MiXCR, storing one row per CDR3 protein. The table has 320,000 or so distinct CDR3 sequences, less than 9.5% seen once; the top ten hold approximately 16%. The sequences come from PBMCs, collected around 45 days after the first yellow fever vaccination. Source of these receptors: a man between 18 and 29 years old who received the YFV17D yellow fever vaccine. Both conserved end residues are part of each CDR3. Fields, in order: D gene, clone size, J gene, V gene, CDR3 DNA, CDR3 protein. The D gene is left open where the match is weak. The size field is filled for only some rows; it gives once, few, many or a size class.

>NA|NA|TRBJ2-3|TRBV18
TGTGCCAGCTCACCACCGGGACACCCGTCGGATACGCAGTATTTT
CASSPPGHPSDTQYF
>NA|few|TRBJ2-1|TRBV7-3
TGTGCCAGCAGCCAAGGGGCGCCGAATGAGCAGTTCTTC
CASSQGAPNEQFF
>NA|many|TRBJ2-1|TRBV5-1
TGCGCCAGCAGCTCCGGGACTTTCAGCTCCTACAATGAGCAGTTCTTC
CASSSGTFSSYNEQFF
>NA|few|TRBJ1-3|TRBV7-2
TGTGCCAGCAGCGACTATACAGCGTATGGAAACACCATATATTTT
CASSDYTAYGNTIYF
>TRBD1|NA|TRBJ1-4|TRBV14
TGTGCCAGCAGCCATTACAGGGGAAGCAATAATGAAAAACTGTTTTTT
CASSHYRGSNNEKLFF
>NA|few|TRBJ2-5|TRBV5-4
TGTGCCAGCAGCTTGGCAGGCTTGAGGGAGACCCAGTACTTC
CASSLAGLRETQYF
>NA|few|TRBJ1-1|TRBV10-3
TGTGCCATCAGTGAGTCAGGGTCTCGTATGAACACTGAAGCTTTCTTT
CAISESGSRMNTEAFF
>TRBD2|many|TRBJ2-5|TRBV24-1
TGTGCCACCAGTGATTTCCGGGGGGTCCAAGAGACCCAGTACTTC
CATSDFRGVQETQYF
>TRBD1|few|TRBJ1-2|TRBV19
TGTGCCAGTAGTATAGACCCCGGGACAGCCCCCGGCTACACCTTC
CASSIDPGTAPGYTF
>NA|NA|TRBJ1-5|TRBV19
TGTGCCAGTAGGGTTCAGCCCCAGCATTTT
CASRVQPQHF
>TRBD2|few|TRBJ2-7|TRBV11-2
TGTGCCAGCAGCTTACGGGGCGGGGGATACTACGAGCAGTACTTC
CASSLRGGGYYEQYF
>TRBD1|few|TRBJ2-1|TRBV12-3/TRBV12-4
TGTGCCAGCAGTGGCCACCGGGACAGGGTATACAATGAGCAGTTCTTC
CASSGHRDRVYNEQFF
>NA|NA|TRBJ2-1|TRBV12-3/TRBV12-4
TGTGCCGCGCAGCTGTACAATGAGCAGTTCTTC
CAAQLYNEQFF
>TRBD2|NA|TRBJ2-1|TRBV5-4
TGTGCCAGCAGCTCCGGACTAGTGGGCGATGAGCAGTTCTTC
CASSSGLVGDEQFF
>NA|few|TRBJ1-6|TRBV6-5
TGTGCCAGCAGTTACTCCCCTGGCCAATATTCACCCCTCCACTTT
CASSYSPGQYSPLHF
>NA|NA|TRBJ1-1|TRBV6-5
TGTGCCAGCAGTTACTTAGGGGGGAACACTGAAGCTTTCTTT
CASSYLGGNTEAFF
>NA|few|TRBJ2-3|TRBV10-3
TGTGCCATCGCAGAGGTACTAGAAAATACGCAGTATTTT
CAIAEVLENTQYF
>NA|NA|TRBJ2-3|TRBV20-1
TGCAGTGCCATGACCCCGGGTACCACAGATACGCAGTATTTT
CSAMTPGTTDTQYF
>TRBD1|few|TRBJ1-6|TRBV7-2
TGTGCCAGCAGCTTTAGGACAGGCTATAATTCACCCCTCCACTTT
CASSFRTGYNSPLHF
>TRBD1|few|TRBJ2-6|TRBV7-6
TGTGCCAGCAGCAAACAGGGGGCAGGAGGGGCCAACGTCCTGACTTTC
CASSKQGAGGANVLTF
>NA|NA|TRBJ2-3|TRBV7-3
TGTGCCACCGGTGAGGGGTCGACAGATACGCAGTATTTT
CATGEGSTDTQYF
>NA|few|TRBJ2-2|TRBV2
TGTGCCAGCAGTGTCCGGGAGTACACCGGGGAGCTGTTTTTT
CASSVREYTGELFF
>NA|NA|TRBJ1-1|TRBV5-1
TGCGCCAGCGGGAGAGGGGGGGATAGGAGCACTGAAGCTTTCTTT
CASGRGGDRSTEAFF
>NA|NA|TRBJ2-3|TRBV4-3
TGCGCCAGCAGCCAAGGGGGCCAGCGACCAGATACGCAGTATTTT
CASSQGGQRPDTQYF
>NA|few|TRBJ1-1|TRBV5-4
TGTGCCAGCAGCTTGGCGGAGGGGTTTTACACTGAAGCTTTCTTT
CASSLAEGFYTEAFF
>NA|few|TRBJ2-1|TRBV6-5
TGTGCCAGCAGTCACTGGGCGGGGGCCGACAATGAGCAGTTCTTC
CASSHWAGADNEQFF
>NA|NA|TRBJ2-1|TRBV5-1
TGCGCCAGCAGCTTACTCTGGATGGGAAACAATGAGCAGTTCTTC
CASSLLWMGNNEQFF
>TRBD2|many|TRBJ2-1|TRBV5-1
TGCGCCAGCAGCTTAACGGGGGGGAGCAATGAGCAGTTCTTC
CASSLTGGSNEQFF
>TRBD2|few|TRBJ2-7|TRBV5-6
TGTGCCAGCAGCTTGGAGGGGAGGGCCTACGAGCAGTACTTC
CASSLEGRAYEQYF
>NA|few|TRBJ2-1|TRBV18
TGTGCCAGCTCACCACCGAGGGGGGCGGGGAATGAGCAGTTCTTC
CASSPPRGAGNEQFF
>NA|few|TRBJ2-7|TRBV7-9
TGTGCCAGCAGCTTAGTACAGACCTCAGCCGAGCAGTACTTC
CASSLVQTSAEQYF
>NA|NA|TRBJ2-7|TRBV7-9
TGTGCCAGCAGCTTAGTGGGGCAGGGTCCCTACGAGCAGTACTTC
CASSLVGQGPYEQYF
>NA|few|TRBJ1-1|TRBV6-5
TGTGCCAGCAGTTACGGGGGGGGGAGTACTGAAGCTTTCTTT
CASSYGGGSTEAFF
>NA|many|TRBJ2-5|TRBV29-1
TGCAGCGTCAGGTACCAAGAGACCCAGTACTTC
CSVRYQETQYF
>NA|NA|TRBJ2-1|TRBV7-2
TGTGCCAGCAGCTTACGGCGGTACAATGAGCAGTTCTTC
CASSLRRYNEQFF
>NA|NA|TRBJ1-6|TRBV7-9
TGTGCCAGCAGCTTAGCCGGGGTGCGTTCACCCCTCCACTTT
CASSLAGVRSPLHF
>TRBD2|NA|TRBJ2-1|TRBV5-5
TGTGCCAGCAGCTTAGGGACTAGCTTATACAATGAGCAGTTCTTC
CASSLGTSLYNEQFF
>TRBD2|many|TRBJ2-1|TRBV5-8
TGTGCCAGCAGCTTGGGGCTAGCGGGGGGGCCGGGTGAGCAGTTCTTC
CASSLGLAGGPGEQFF
>TRBD1|NA|TRBJ2-2|TRBV5-1
TGCGCCAGCAGCCCTGCGGACAGGGGGCGCACCGGGGAGCTGTTTTTT
CASSPADRGRTGELFF
>NA|NA|TRBJ2-3|TRBV7-2
TGTGCCAGCGGACTATTCCTCCAGTATTTT
CASGLFLQYF
>NA|NA|TRBJ1-4|TRBV7-9
TGTGCCAGCAGCCCCTCCCGTCCAGGGGTGGAACTGTTTTTT
CASSPSRPGVELFF
>NA|NA|TRBJ1-5|TRBV12-5
TGTGCTAGTTCCGGGCAGACAAATCAGCCCCAGCATTTT
CASSGQTNQPQHF
>NA|few|TRBJ1-4|TRBV7-9
TGTGCCAGCAGCTTCGTCAGGGACACTAATGAAAAACTGTTTTTT
CASSFVRDTNEKLFF
>TRBD2|few|TRBJ2-2|TRBV12-3/TRBV12-4
TGTGCCAGCAGTTGGCTAGCGGGGGTCGGCGGGGAGCTGTTTTTT
CASSWLAGVGGELFF
>TRBD1|many|TRBJ2-3|TRBV5-1
TGCGCCAGCAGCTCAGGGACAGCCACAGATACGCAGTATTTT
CASSSGTATDTQYF
>TRBD1|few|TRBJ2-1|TRBV14
TGTGCCAGCAGCCGAACACAGGGGGCGGTGTGGAATGAGCAGTTCTTC
CASSRTQGAVWNEQFF
>TRBD2|few|TRBJ2-3|TRBV20-1
TGCAGTGCGGTAGCGGGGGCCCCGGGGGGCACGCAGTATTTT
CSAVAGAPGGTQYF
>TRBD1|NA|TRBJ1-4|TRBV12-3/TRBV12-4
TGTGCCACCGGGAAAGGGGGCATGGGTGAAAAACTGTTTTTT
CATGKGGMGEKLFF
>NA|few|TRBJ2-3|TRBV7-2
TGTGCCAGCAGCTTAGAGGGACACGTTCGGGGGACGCAGTATTTT
CASSLEGHVRGTQYF
>NA|few|TRBJ2-1|TRBV7-2
TGTGCCAGCAGCCTAATAGGGAATGAGCAGTTCTTC
CASSLIGNEQFF
>NA|few|TRBJ2-4|TRBV20-1
TGCAGTGTCAGGACCAAAAACATTCAGTACTTC
CSVRTKNIQYF
>TRBD1|few|TRBJ2-1|TRBV29-1
TGCAGCGTTGATCTTGGACAGGGGTCCTACAATGAGCAGTTCTTC
CSVDLGQGSYNEQFF
>NA|few|TRBJ2-5|TRBV21-1
TGTGCCAGAACAGGGGGAGGGACCCAGTACTTC
CARTGGGTQYF
>TRBD2|few|TRBJ2-1|TRBV7-2
TGTGCCAGCAGCTCCCGGGGGGGCGTCTACAATGAGCAGTTCTTC
CASSSRGGVYNEQFF
>TRBD2|few|TRBJ2-3|TRBV9
TGTGCCAGCAGCGTAAGCCCCCATTGGACCACACTAGCGGGGGGTGGAGATACGCAGTATTTT
CASSVSPHWTTLAGGGDTQYF
>NA|NA|TRBJ1-2|TRBV7-2
TGTGCCAGCAGCTTTAGCAGGGGAAACGGCTACACCTTC
CASSFSRGNGYTF
>TRBD1|few|TRBJ1-5|TRBV7-2
TGTGCCAGCAGCCAGGGACAGGGGGGAACCAATCAGCCCCAGCATTTT
CASSQGQGGTNQPQHF
>NA|NA|TRBJ1-5|TRBV6-1
TGTGCCAGCAGTGCCTATCAGCCCCAGCATTTT
CASSAYQPQHF
>TRBD1|few|TRBJ2-1|TRBV5-1
TGCGCCAGCAGTTCACAGGGGGGTCTTCCCGGCAATGAGCAGTTCTTC
CASSSQGGLPGNEQFF
>NA|many|TRBJ2-1|TRBV3-1
TGTGCCAGCAGCCAAGGGGGGTCCCCTCGCCGTGGGCAGTTCTTC
CASSQGGSPRRGQFF